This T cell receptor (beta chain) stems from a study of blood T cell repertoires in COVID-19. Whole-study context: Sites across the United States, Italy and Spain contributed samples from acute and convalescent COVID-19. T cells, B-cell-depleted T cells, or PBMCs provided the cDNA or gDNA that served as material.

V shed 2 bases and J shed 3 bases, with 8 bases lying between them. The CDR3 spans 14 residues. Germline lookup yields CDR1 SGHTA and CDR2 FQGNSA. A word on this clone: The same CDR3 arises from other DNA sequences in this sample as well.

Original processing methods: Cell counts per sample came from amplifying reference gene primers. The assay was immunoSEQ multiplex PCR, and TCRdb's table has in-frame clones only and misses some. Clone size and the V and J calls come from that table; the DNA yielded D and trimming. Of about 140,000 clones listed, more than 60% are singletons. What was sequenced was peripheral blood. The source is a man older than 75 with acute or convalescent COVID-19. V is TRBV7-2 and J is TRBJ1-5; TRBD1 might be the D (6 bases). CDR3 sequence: CASSLTGYNQPQHF. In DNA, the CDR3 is TGTGCCAGCAGCTTAACAGGGTACAATCAGCCCCAGCATTTT.